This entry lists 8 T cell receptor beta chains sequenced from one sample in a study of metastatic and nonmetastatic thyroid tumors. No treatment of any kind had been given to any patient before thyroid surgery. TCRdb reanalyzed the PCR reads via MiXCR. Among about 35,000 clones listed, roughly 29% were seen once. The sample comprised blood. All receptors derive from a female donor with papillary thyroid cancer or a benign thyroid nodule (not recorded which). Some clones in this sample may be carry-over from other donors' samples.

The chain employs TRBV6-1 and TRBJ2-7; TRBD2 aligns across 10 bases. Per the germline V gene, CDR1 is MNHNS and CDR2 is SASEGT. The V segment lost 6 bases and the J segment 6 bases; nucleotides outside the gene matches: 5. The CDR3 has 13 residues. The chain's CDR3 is CASRNPSGSEQYF. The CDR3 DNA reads TGTGCCAGCAGAAATCCTAGCGGGAGCGAGCAGTACTTC.

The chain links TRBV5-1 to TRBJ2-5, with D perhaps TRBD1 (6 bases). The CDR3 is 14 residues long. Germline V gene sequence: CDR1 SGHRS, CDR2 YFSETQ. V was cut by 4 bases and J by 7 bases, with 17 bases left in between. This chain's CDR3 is CASSPDSPWGTQYF. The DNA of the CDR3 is TGCGCCAGCAGCCCGGACAGCCCATGGGGGACCCAGTACTTC.

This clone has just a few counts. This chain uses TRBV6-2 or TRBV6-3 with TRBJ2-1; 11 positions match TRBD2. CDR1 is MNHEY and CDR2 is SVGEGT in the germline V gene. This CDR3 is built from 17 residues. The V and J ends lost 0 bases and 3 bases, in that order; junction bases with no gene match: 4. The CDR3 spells CASSYSPTSGIYNEQFF. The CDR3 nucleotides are TGTGCCAGCAGTTACTCTCCGACTAGCGGGATCTACAATGAGCAGTTCTTC.

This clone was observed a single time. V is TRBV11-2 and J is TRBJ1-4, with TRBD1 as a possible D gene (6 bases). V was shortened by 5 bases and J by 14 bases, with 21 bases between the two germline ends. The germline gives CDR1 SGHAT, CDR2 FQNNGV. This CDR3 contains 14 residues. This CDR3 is CASSQAGAGGKLFF. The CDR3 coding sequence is TGTGCCAGCAGCCAAGCGGGGGCAGGCGGGAAGCTGTTTTTT.

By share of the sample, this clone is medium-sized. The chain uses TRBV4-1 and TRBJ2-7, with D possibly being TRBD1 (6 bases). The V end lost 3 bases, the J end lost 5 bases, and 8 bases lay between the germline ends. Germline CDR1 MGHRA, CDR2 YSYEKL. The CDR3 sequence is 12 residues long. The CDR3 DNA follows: TGCGCCAGCAGCCAGGGGGCAGACGAGCAGTACTTC. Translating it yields CASSQGADEQYF.

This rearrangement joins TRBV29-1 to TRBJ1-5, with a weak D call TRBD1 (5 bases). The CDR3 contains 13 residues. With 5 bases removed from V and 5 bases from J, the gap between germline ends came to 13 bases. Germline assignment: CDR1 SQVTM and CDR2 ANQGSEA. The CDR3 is CSVRGGGHQPQHF. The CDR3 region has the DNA TGCAGCGTTCGGGGGGGGGGTCATCAGCCCCAGCATTTT.

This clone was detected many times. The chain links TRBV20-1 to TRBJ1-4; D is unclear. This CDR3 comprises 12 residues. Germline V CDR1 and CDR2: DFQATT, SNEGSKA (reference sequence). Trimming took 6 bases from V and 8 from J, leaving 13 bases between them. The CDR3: CSAGGFREKLFF. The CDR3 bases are TGCAGTGCGGGAGGGTTTCGGGAAAAACTGTTTTTT.

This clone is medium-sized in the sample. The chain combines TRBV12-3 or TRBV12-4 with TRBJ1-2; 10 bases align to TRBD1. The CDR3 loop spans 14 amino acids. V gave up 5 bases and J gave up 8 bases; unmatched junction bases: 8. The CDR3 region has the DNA TGTGCCAGCAGTCCCCCGGACAGGGGGAAAGGCTACACCTTC. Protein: CASSPPDRGKGYTF.